Shown below are 12 T cell receptor beta chains from a single sample sequenced in a study of T cell responses to AZD1222 COVID-19 vaccine. Clones were sequenced by immunoSEQ multiplex PCR, and TCRdb holds only the in-frame ones, with some missing. The sample contains 160,000 or so clones, 92% of which appear only once. This specimen was peripheral blood, taken on day 0 of MenACWY control vaccination. The receptors were sampled from an adult in good health.

This sequence joins TRBV19 and TRBJ1-2, with 9 bases lining up with TRBD1. Per germline, CDR1 LNHDA and CDR2 SQIVND (reference sequence). The V gene end was trimmed by 6 bases and the J gene end by 1 base; junction bases not matched to a gene: 15. There are 18 residues in the CDR3. The chain's CDR3 is CASRLTDRGSLINYGYTF. CDR3 DNA sequence: TGTGCCAGTAGGCTAACAGACAGGGGGAGCCTCATTAACTATGGCTACACCTTC.

The CDR3 region is CASTATGTGRETQYF. The CDR3, as DNA: TGTGCCAGTACTGCGACTGGGACAGGTAGGGAGACCCAGTACTTC. The chain joins TRBV19 to TRBJ2-5, with 8 nucleotides matching TRBD1. Germline CDR1 LNHDA, CDR2 SQIVND (reference sequence). CDR3 length equals 15 residues. The V segment lost 7 bases and the J segment 5 bases; nucleotides outside the gene matches: 12.

The chain recombines TRBV4-3 with TRBJ1-2; D is ambiguous. V was clipped by 0 bases and J by 8 bases, with 10 bases between them. The CDR3 extends over 13 amino acids. Germline assignment: CDR1 LGHNA and CDR2 YSLEER. Here the CDR3 DNA reads TGCGCCAGCAGCCAAGAGAGGGTTCCCGGCTACACCTTC. It yields the protein CASSQERVPGYTF.

This chain uses TRBV5-1 with TRBJ2-3; TRBD1 might be the D (5 bases). The V end lost 7 bases, the J end lost 5 bases, and 14 bases lay between the germline ends. Per the germline V gene, CDR1 is SGHRS and CDR2 is YFSETQ. The CDR3 has 13 amino acids. The CDR3 region is CASSLDQGDTQYF. The CDR3 coding sequence is TGCGCCAGCTCCTTAGATCAGGGAGATACGCAGTATTTT.

This sequence joins TRBV14 and TRBJ1-6; possible D gene TRBD1, 6 bases. Trimming removed 6 bases from V and 6 bases from J, with 18 bases in between. The germline V gene has CDR1 SGHDN and CDR2 FVKESK. The CDR3 is 16 residues long. CDR3 in DNA: TGTGCCAGCAGGAACTCCCGGGACAAAGCTAATTCACCCCTCCACTTT. This sequence encodes CASRNSRDKANSPLHF.

The chain combines TRBV9 with TRBJ1-1; D is unclear. Trimming pared 0 bases from V and 1 base from J, leaving 4 bases between. The germline gives CDR1 SGDLS, CDR2 YYNGEE. The CDR3 is 13 amino acids. The CDR3 nucleotides are TGTGCCAGCAGCGTAGAAGGGAACACTGAAGCTTTCTTT. Protein: CASSVEGNTEAFF.

J is TRBJ1-5 and V is TRBV2; 9 bases fit TRBD1. The junction had 5 bases not matched to a gene; V was cut back by 4 bases and J by 7 bases. This CDR3 has 14 residues. In germline, CDR1 is SNHLY, CDR2 FYNNEI. Here the CDR3 DNA reads TGTGCCAGCAGTGGGGACAGGGTCGGACAGCCCCAGCATTTT. This codes for CASSGDRVGQPQHF.

The J gene is TRBJ2-7, the V gene TRBV12-3 or TRBV12-4; D is perhaps TRBD2 (5 bases). V was clipped by 5 bases and J by 2 bases, with 10 bases between them. The CDR3 covers 13 residues. CDR3 in amino acids: CASSPDGTYEQYF. The CDR3 nucleotides read TGTGCCAGCAGTCCTGACGGGACCTACGAGCAGTACTTC.

The V and J genes are TRBV5-5 and TRBJ1-3; the D is unclear. This CDR3 has 15 residues. Germline CDR1 SGHKS, CDR2 YYEKEE (reference sequence). The V and J ends lost 2 bases and 0 bases respectively, with 9 bases between them. The CDR3: CASSLHLSSGNTIYF. CDR3 nucleotides: TGTGCCAGCAGCTTACACCTATCCTCTGGAAACACCATATATTTT. Full variable domain (remainder filled in from reference TRBV5-5 and TRBJ1-3): DAGVTQSPTHLIKTRGQQVTLRCSPISGHKSVSWYQQVLGQGPQFIFQYYEKEERGRGNFPDRFSARQFPNYSSELNVNALLLGDSALYLCASSLHLSSGNTIYFGEGSWLTVV.

The V call is TRBV30, the J call TRBJ1-2, with D possibly matching TRBD1 (6 bases). CDR3 length equals 14 residues. V lost 4 bases and J 6 bases, leaving 18 bases between the germline ends. The V gene's germline CDR1 is GTSNPN and CDR2 SVGIG (reference sequence). CDR3 coding DNA: TGTGCCTGGACTACGAGGGCCAGGGGCGATGGCTACACCTTC. The encoded protein is CAWTTRARGDGYTF.

V usage is TRBV2 and J usage is TRBJ2-7; TRBD2 aligns across 8 bases. Germline V gives CDR1 SNHLY, CDR2 FYNNEI. V lost 3 bases to trimming and J lost 3 bases; unmatched junction nucleotides: 13. The CDR3 runs to 17 residues. The CDR3 nucleotides read TGTGCCAGCAGTGATGCGGGAGGCACCACTTTTGTCTACGAGCAGTACTTC. Translated: CASSDAGGTTFVYEQYF. The variable domain in full, completed from reference TRBV2 and TRBJ2-7, reads EPEVTQTPSHQVTQMGQEVILRCVPISNHLYFYWYRQILGQKVEFLVSFYNNEISEKSEIFDDQFSVERPDGSNFTLKIRSTKLEDSAMYFCASSDAGGTTFVYEQYFGPGTRLTVT.

This clone was seen a single time. This sequence joins TRBV12-3 or TRBV12-4 and TRBJ2-1; D not certain. V was trimmed by 8 bases and J by 8 bases, leaving 7 bases between them. The CDR3 totals 10 residues. As DNA, the CDR3 is TGTGCCAGCCGTGGGGATGAGCAGTTCTTC. Protein: CASRGDEQFF.